The present T cell receptor beta chain was sequenced within a study of T cell clones after liver transplantation (dated by TCRdb to about 2019). About the study as a whole: The samples were obtained from ITN030ST, a randomized trial that attempted immunosuppression withdrawal within 2 years after liver transplantation. After a pre-transplant mixed lymphocyte reaction, TCRbeta sequencing was used to pinpoint donor-reactive T cell clones, which were subsequently tracked in post-transplant blood. Third party-reactive TCRbeta sequences were also identified from pre-transplant MLRs to serve as an antigen-independent comparator for donor-reactive sequences. Three of the eight recipients were HCV-positive; the others were transplanted for non-autoimmune, non-viral indications. No induction therapy was given to the subjects, and standard immunosuppression was administered until randomization at 12-24 months post-transplant. Tolerance meant complete immunosuppression withdrawal for at least one year without liver enzymes rising beyond twice the upper limit of normal. Blood samples were collected pre-transplant, pre-randomization before withdrawal, and post-randomization after either full withdrawal or failed withdrawal. The studied cohort comprised 8 liver transplant recipients, 3 classified as tolerant and 5 as non-tolerant. Study-level results and caveats: In two subjects, low numbers of available donor cells limited the measurable donor-reactive repertoire. Once repertoire turnover was taken into account, donor-reactive detection showed a significant reduction for CD4 in 7 of 8 subjects and for CD8 in 8 of 8. In most of the 8 subjects, regardless of tolerance or HCV status, circulating donor-reactive CD4 TCRbeta sequences dropped significantly post-transplant. A greater decline was seen for donor-reactive sequences than for third party-reactive sequences, suggesting partial antigen-specific deletion unrelated to withdrawal success. The conclusions were considered preliminary, being limited by small, heterogeneous patient numbers and non-standardized post-transplant time points. Without allograft tissue specimens, donor-reactive T cells may have migrated into the graft rather than being deleted.

Unstimulated PBMCs, after thawing, were stained for CD3, CD4 and CD8 and then FACS-sorted into CD3+CD4+ and CD3+CD8+ populations. Each of the 8 studied subjects was randomized to immunosuppression withdrawal. Genomic DNA was isolated with the Qiagen DNeasy Blood and Tissue Kit. Deletion took 4 bases off V and 5 bases off J, with a span of 18 bases between the germline ends. Based on the germline V gene (reference sequence), the CDR1 and CDR2 sequences are SGHKS and YYEKEE. The CDR3 sequence holds 15 residues, the cysteine and phenylalanine included. Here the CDR3 DNA is all that survives: 45 bases in frame from base 1. High-throughput TCRbeta CDR3 sequencing of frozen genomic DNA was performed by immunoSEQ, including PCR amplification, mapping, bias correction and internal controls. The original methods were these. Only productive rearrangements were retained, and each unique TCRbeta sequence was defined by its CDR3 nucleotide sequence together with its V and J gene. For classification of a sequence as donor-reactive, at least 5-fold expansion in CFSE-low cells relative to unstimulated pre-transplant cells and a frequency of at least 0.01% were required. To ensure at least 90% detection power, minimum frequency thresholds were set for each subject based on that subject's lowest-template unstimulated sample. Jensen-Shannon divergence between the top 1000 TCRbeta sequences post- versus pre-transplant served as the measure of repertoire turnover. Changes in detection of donor-reactive sequences were tested with two-sided Fisher's exact tests. The table was pulled from immuneACCESS by TCRdb, which kept in-frame rearrangements only. Such tables lose some clones; where checked, under half of the loss comes from unresolved V genes, and the rest has no known cause. D and trimming come from the DNA, and the V and J calls and clone size come from that table. This sample gives some 45,000 clones in total; just over 85% of them show up just once. Around 2.5% of the sample comes from the top ten.

Notes on this clone: Which antigen it targets is not known. No quality values exist for individual bases; no much larger clone is one base distant.

The V and J segments used are TRBV5-5 and TRBJ2-5; a tentative D match to TRBD2 spans 6 bases. This clonotype was sampled from a human patient who received a liver transplant. After transplantation, some T cells may belong to the graft donor instead of the recipient. The starting material was CD4+ T cells from blood, obtained 24 months after liver transplant. The bases are TGTGCCAGCAGCCCCAGGTGGGGAGGCGGTGAGACCCAGTACTTC. This translates into CASSPRWGGGETQYF.